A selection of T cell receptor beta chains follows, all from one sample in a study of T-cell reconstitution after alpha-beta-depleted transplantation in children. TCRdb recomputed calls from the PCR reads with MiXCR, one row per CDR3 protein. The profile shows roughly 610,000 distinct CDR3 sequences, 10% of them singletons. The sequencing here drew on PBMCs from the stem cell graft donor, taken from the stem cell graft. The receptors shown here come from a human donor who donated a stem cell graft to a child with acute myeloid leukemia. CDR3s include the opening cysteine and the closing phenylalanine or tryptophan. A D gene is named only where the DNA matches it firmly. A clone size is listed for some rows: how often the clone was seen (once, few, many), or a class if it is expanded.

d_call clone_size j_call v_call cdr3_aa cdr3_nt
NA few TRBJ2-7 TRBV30 CACPRRGQPYEQYF TGTGCCTGTCCCAGGCGGGGGCAGCCCTACGAGCAGTACTTC
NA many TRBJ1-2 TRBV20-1 CSARARVYGYTF TGCAGTGCTAGAGCCAGGGTCTATGGCTACACCTTC
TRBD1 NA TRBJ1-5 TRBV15 CATSLDRDGNQPQHF TGTGCCACCAGCCTCGACAGGGACGGCAATCAGCCCCAGCATTTT
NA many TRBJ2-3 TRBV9 CASSVVDSGYTQYF TGTGCCAGCAGCGTAGTCGACAGTGGATATACGCAGTATTTT
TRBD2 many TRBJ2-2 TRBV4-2 CASSQPGLAVHLNTGELFF TGTGCCAGCAGCCAGCCGGGACTAGCGGTCCATTTGAACACCGGGGAGCTGTTTTTT
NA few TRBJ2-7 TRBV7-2 CASSYPTGYEQYF TGTGCCAGCAGCTACCCGACAGGATACGAGCAGTACTTC
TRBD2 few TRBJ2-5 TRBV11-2 CASSRVFPGLAVKETQYF TGTGCCAGCAGCCGAGTCTTTCCGGGACTAGCGGTCAAAGAGACCCAGTACTTC
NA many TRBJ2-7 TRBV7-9 CASSLGSTYEQYF TGTGCCAGCAGTTTGGGCAGCACCTACGAGCAGTACTTC
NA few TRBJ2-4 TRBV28 CASSYTAKSNIQYF TGTGCCAGCAGTTACACCGCGAAATCGAACATTCAGTACTTC
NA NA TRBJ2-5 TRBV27 CASSLGDKAGRETQYF TGTGCCAGCAGTTTAGGGGACAAGGCGGGGAGGGAGACCCAGTACTTC
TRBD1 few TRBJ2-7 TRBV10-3 CAISVSFGQGDYEQYF TGTGCCATCAGTGTGTCATTTGGACAGGGGGACTACGAGCAGTACTTC
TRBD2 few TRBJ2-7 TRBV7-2 CASSTLSGGSYEQYF TGTGCCAGCAGCACCCTTAGCGGGGGCTCCTACGAGCAGTACTTC
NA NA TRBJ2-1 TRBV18 CASSPTQGAQNEQFF TGTGCCAGCTCACCGACCCAAGGGGCGCAGAATGAGCAGTTCTTC
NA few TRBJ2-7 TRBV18 CASSRRDPDEQYF TGTGCCAGCTCACGCAGGGACCCAGACGAGCAGTACTTC
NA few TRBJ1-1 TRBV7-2 CASKRVLNTEAFF TGTGCCAGCAAGCGAGTATTGAACACTGAAGCTTTCTTT
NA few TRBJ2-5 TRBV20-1 CSARGFEQAEPQETQYF TGCAGTGCTAGAGGGTTCGAACAGGCCGAACCACAAGAGACCCAGTACTTC
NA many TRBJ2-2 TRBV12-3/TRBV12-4 CASSRTSGKTGELFF TGTGCCAGCAGTAGGACCTCCGGGAAAACCGGGGAGCTGTTTTTT
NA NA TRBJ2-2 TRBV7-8 CASSGALRGDAGELFF TGTGCCAGCAGCGGGGCCTTGAGAGGAGATGCCGGGGAGCTGTTTTTT
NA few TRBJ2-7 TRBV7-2 CASVATGTLWYEQYF TGTGCCAGCGTCGCGACCGGGACCCTCTGGTACGAGCAGTACTTC
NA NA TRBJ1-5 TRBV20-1 CSARRKRGQPQHF TGCAGTGCTAGAAGAAAGCGCGGTCAGCCCCAGCATTTT
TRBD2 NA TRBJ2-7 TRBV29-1 CSALWAGGNEQYF TGCAGCGCCCTTTGGGCGGGAGGGAACGAGCAGTACTTC
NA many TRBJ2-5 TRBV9 CASSVQPSSETQYF TGTGCCAGCAGCGTACAACCTAGCTCAGAGACCCAGTACTTC
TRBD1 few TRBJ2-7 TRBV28 CASRGQGNVHEQYF TGTGCCAGCAGAGGACAGGGGAACGTCCACGAGCAGTACTTC
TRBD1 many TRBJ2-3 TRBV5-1 CASSLTGGFRDTQYF TGCGCCAGCAGCTTGACAGGGGGCTTCAGAGATACGCAGTATTTT
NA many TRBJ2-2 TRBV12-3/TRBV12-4 CASSFRRNTGELFF TGTGCCAGCAGTTTTAGGAGGAACACCGGGGAGCTGTTTTTT
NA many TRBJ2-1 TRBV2 CASSVRGAYNEQFF TGTGCCAGCAGTGTCCGTGGGGCCTACAATGAGCAGTTCTTC